This T cell receptor beta chain is from a study of cytomegalovirus exposure and HLA in healthy donors. Trimming took off 1 base at V and 1 base at J, with 7 bases between the two ends. The CDR3 spans 15 residues. Per germline, CDR1 ENHRY and CDR2 SYGVKD. PCR was performed using 60 Vbeta and 13 Jbeta primers. Clones were read by immunoSEQ multiplex PCR, and TCRdb kept only the in-frame ones, dropping some. The sample has around 120,000 clones, around 79% seen once; the top ten hold 2.5% to 3.5%. Study results and caveats: Upon later analysis, HLA-associated TCR beta chains proved more clonally expanded than other, equally common chains. Across donors, most TCRs were seen rarely, yet some public ones were widespread.

This clone has a single count. Antigen unknown. Samples came from healthy bone marrow donors. The receptor's source is a woman aged 25 to 39 in good health and CMV-seropositive. The sequenced sample was PBMCs. The V and J genes are TRBV10-3 and TRBJ2-2, with a weak D call TRBD1 (6 bases). The CDR3 DNA reads as TGTGCCATCAGTGAGTTGACAGGGAACACCGGGGAGCTGTTTTTT. It translates to CAISELTGNTGELFF.